The 5 T cell receptor beta chains reported below all come from one sample, sequenced in a study of radiotherapy plus CTLA-4 blockade in lung cancer. Clones were read by immunoSEQ multiplex PCR, and TCRdb kept only the in-frame ones, dropping some. Of over 50,000 clones in the sample, 65% to 80% were seen once. Sequencing was performed on peripheral blood, taken from a patient treated with radiotherapy plus ipilimumab. The receptors here all came from a human donor with non-small cell lung cancer who had a partial response to radiotherapy plus ipilimumab.

This clone was detected a few times. The genes are TRBV7-8 and TRBJ2-5, with D possibly matching TRBD2 (6 bases). The V and J ends lost 3 bases and 5 bases respectively, with 16 bases between them. The CDR3 covers 15 residues. Germline CDR1 and CDR2: SGHVS and FQNEAQ. The CDR3: CASSFRTTGRETQYF. The CDR3 nucleotides are TGTGCCAGCAGCTTCAGGACTACCGGTAGGGAGACCCAGTACTTC. The whole variable domain, remainder taken from reference TRBV7-8 and TRBJ2-5, is GAGVSQSPRYKVAKRGQDVALRCDPISGHVSLFWYQQALGQGPEFLTYFQNEAQLDKSGLPSDRFFAERPEGSVSTLKIQRTQQEDSAVYLCASSFRTTGRETQYFGPGTRLLVL.

The genes are TRBV19 and TRBJ2-2; tentative D call: TRBD2 (6 bases). This CDR3 has 14 amino acids. In germline, CDR1 is LNHDA, CDR2 SQIVND (reference sequence). Trimming stripped 3 bases from V and 5 bases from J, with 10 bases between. CDR3 DNA: TGTGCCAGTAGTATCGGGAGCGTAACCGGGGAGCTGTTTTTT. Its translation: CASSIGSVTGELFF. The full variable domain, in which reference TRBV19 and TRBJ2-2 provide the parts outside the CDR3, is DGGITQSPKYLFRKEGQNVTLSCEQNLNHDAMYWYRQDPGQGLRLIYYSQIVNDFQKGDIAEGYSVSREKKESFPLTVTSAQKNPTAFYLCASSIGSVTGELFFGEGSRLTVL.

The chain joins TRBV9 to TRBJ1-6; 9 bases are a match to TRBD1. Germline CDR1 SGDLS, CDR2 YYNGEE. This CDR3 contains 16 residues. Losses at the gene ends were 3 bases for V and 9 bases for J; bases not matched to a gene: 10. The CDR3 loop reads CASSAGSGTGSSPLHF. The DNA of the CDR3 is TGTGCCAGCAGCGCGGGATCCGGGACAGGGTCTTCACCCCTCCACTTT.

The rearrangement links TRBV2 to TRBJ2-1, with TRBD1 matching over 8 bases. The germline CDR1 and CDR2 sequences are SNHLY and FYNNEI. The CDR3 totals 14 residues. Losses at the gene ends were 3 bases for V and 9 bases for J; bases not matched to a gene: 7. CDR3 coding DNA: TGTGCCAGCAGTGACCGGGCAGGGGGCCGTGAGCAGTTCTTC. Protein sequence: CASSDRAGGREQFF.

The V and J genes are TRBV6-5 and TRBJ1-1; D is undetermined. Trimming removed 6 bases from V and 1 base from J, with 12 bases in between. Germline V gene lookup returns CDR1 MNHEY and CDR2 SVGAGI. This CDR3 comprises 14 residues. Here the CDR3 DNA reads TGTGCCAGCAGGTTCCACTCAAAGAACACTGAAGCTTTCTTT. This translates into CASRFHSKNTEAFF.